A single sample gave rise to the 11 T cell receptor beta chains below, sequenced in a study of beta chain features in type 1 diabetes. TCRB transcripts that were expressed got sequenced, as all of the isolated RNA had been reverse transcribed. Some clones are missing from TCRdb's copy, which holds only in-frame ones; the method was immunoSEQ multiplex PCR. Of 850,000 to 900,000 clones listed, roughly 15% are singletons. Sequencing was carried out using naive CD4+ T cells from blood. All receptors derive from a woman aged 18-29 years in good health.

The chain has TRBV7-9 and TRBJ2-3; 7 bases match TRBD2. J was trimmed by 5 bases and V by 5 bases; bases with no gene match: 13. This CDR3 is built from 16 residues. Germline values: CDR1 SEHNR, CDR2 FQNEAQ (reference sequence). CDR3 in amino acids: CASSLSREGGVDTQYF. Written as DNA, the CDR3 is TGTGCCAGCAGCCTCTCAAGGGAGGGAGGGGTAGATACGCAGTATTTT.

The chain is built from TRBV7-2 and TRBJ2-5; TRBD2 might be the D (6 bases). The CDR3 has 16 residues. The V gene's germline CDR1 is SGHTA and CDR2 FQGNSA. Deletions cut 0 bases from V and 2 bases from J, with 13 bases between. The CDR3 protein is CASSLAYWAGQETQYF. The CDR3 region has the DNA TGTGCCAGCAGCTTAGCTTATTGGGCGGGGCAAGAGACCCAGTACTTC.

In this sample, this clone turned up a few times. The rearrangement joins TRBV2 to TRBJ2-5; D possibly corresponds to TRBD2 (5 bases). The germline CDR1 and CDR2 sequences are SNHLY and FYNNEI. This CDR3 spans 14 amino acids. V was trimmed by 3 bases and J by 3 bases, leaving 11 bases between them. CDR3 region: CASSEQRSKETQYF. The DNA of the CDR3 is TGTGCCAGCAGTGAGCAGCGGAGTAAAGAGACCCAGTACTTC. Looking up the rest from reference TRBV2 and TRBJ2-5 gives the full variable domain: EPEVTQTPSHQVTQMGQEVILRCVPISNHLYFYWYRQILGQKVEFLVSFYNNEISEKSEIFDDQFSVERPDGSNFTLKIRSTKLEDSAMYFCASSEQRSKETQYFGPGTRLLVL.

This clone was detected only a few times. This chain uses TRBV4-2 with TRBJ2-7; 15 bases are a match to TRBD2. J gave up 4 bases and V 3 bases, and 7 bases lay outside the gene matches. Germline V CDR1 and CDR2: LGHNA, YNFKEQ. This CDR3 is built from 17 residues. The CDR3 reads CASSHIGTSGRRYEQYF. CDR3 DNA sequence: TGTGCCAGCAGCCACATAGGGACTAGCGGGAGGAGGTACGAGCAGTACTTC.

This clone occurred a few times. The V gene is TRBV6-1, the J gene TRBJ1-5, with unresolved D. There are 14 residues in the CDR3. Trimming removed 6 bases from V and 5 bases from J, with 14 bases in between. Looked up from germline, CDR1 is MNHNS and CDR2 is SASEGT. CDR3 coding DNA: TGTGCCAGCAGCTTCAATCCGGAGGATCAGCCCCAGCATTTT. Its protein product is CASSFNPEDQPQHF.

The chain is built from TRBV6-5 and TRBJ2-2; D might be TRBD2 (6 bases). The V gene's germline CDR1 is MNHEY and CDR2 SVGAGI. This CDR3 has 13 amino acids. The V and J ends lost 5 bases and 7 bases respectively, with 11 bases between them. Here the CDR3 DNA reads TGTGCCAGCAGTGCCACTAGCTTCGGGGAGCTGTTTTTT. Encoded protein: CASSATSFGELFF.

The chain uses TRBV4-3 and TRBJ2-3; tentative D call: TRBD1 (5 bases). This CDR3 has 15 residues. V was clipped by 0 bases and J by 4 bases, with 11 bases between them. Germline values: CDR1 LGHNA, CDR2 YSLEER. The CDR3 DNA reads TGCGCCAGCAGCCAAGAAATTTTCAGGGCAGATACGCAGTATTTT. Its protein product is CASSQEIFRADTQYF.

This clone showed up just a few times. V is TRBV27 and J is TRBJ2-3, with no clear D. V lost 0 bases and J lost 1, with 11 bases in between. CDR3 length: 16 residues. Germline assignment: CDR1 MNHEY and CDR2 SMNVEV (reference sequence). This chain's CDR3 is CASSLSRSPGTDTQYF. The CDR3 region has the DNA TGTGCCAGCAGTTTATCACGGAGTCCAGGCACAGATACGCAGTATTTT.

V is TRBV28 and J is TRBJ2-7, with no clear D. CDR3 length equals 13 residues. V shed 2 bases and J shed 2 bases, with 7 bases lying between them. Germline V gives CDR1 MDHEN, CDR2 SYDVKM. In nucleotides, the CDR3 is TGTGCCAGCAGTTTAAGGCTAACCTACGAGCAGTACTTC. Protein product: CASSLRLTYEQYF.

J is TRBJ2-5 and V is TRBV7-2; 13 bases agree with TRBD2. V was clipped by 5 bases and J by 5 bases; unmatched bases: 8. The germline V gene has CDR1 SGHTA and CDR2 FQGNSA. CDR3 length: 16 residues. CDR3 sequence reads: CASSHGLAGVTETQYF. In DNA form, the CDR3 reads TGTGCCAGCAGCCACGGACTAGCGGGAGTCACGGAGACCCAGTACTTC.

The V gene is TRBV9, the J gene TRBJ2-3, with D possibly being TRBD2 (7 bases). Per germline, CDR1 SGDLS and CDR2 YYNGEE. V was pared by 2 bases and J by 4 bases, with 14 bases between. The CDR3 contains 15 residues. CDR3 in DNA: TGTGCCAGCAGCGTCGGGGGGCATGTCTCAGATACGCAGTATTTT. Translating gives CASSVGGHVSDTQYF.